Following are 2 T cell receptor beta chains from one sample sequenced in a study of blood T cell repertoires in COVID-19. The repertoire was sequenced with immunoSEQ multiplex PCR; TCRdb's copy has only in-frame clones and lacks some. The sample yields about 130,000 clones, roughly 86% seen once. Sequencing was performed on peripheral blood. The receptors come from a woman in her 70s with COVID-19, enrolled during active disease.

A single count supports this clone. CDR3 DNA sequence: TGTGCCAGCAGCCCTCGAGTTGGGGGAGGCACTGAAGCTTTCTTT. This sequence encodes CASSPRVGGGTEAFF. The V gene is TRBV3-1 (or the pseudogene TRBV3-2), the J gene TRBJ1-1; a weak D match, TRBD1 (5 bases). V shed 4 bases and J shed 4 bases, with 16 bases lying between them. Germline CDR1 is LGHDT and CDR2 is YNNKEL (reference sequence). The CDR3 has 15 amino acids.

The CDR3 here is CAIKGGLTDTQYF. CDR3 nucleotide sequence: TGTGCCATCAAGGGCGGGCTCACAGATACGCAGTATTTT. This chain joins TRBV10-3 and TRBJ2-3; the D gene is possibly TRBD2 (5 bases). Between the trimmed V and J ends, which lost 7 bases and 2 bases, there was a span of 10 bases. In germline, CDR1 is ENHRY, CDR2 SYGVKD. The CDR3 is made up of 13 amino acids.